One sample yielded the 25 T cell receptor beta chains listed below, sequenced in a study of shared T cell receptors in the human thymus. Profiling relied on immunoSEQ multiplex PCR, and the TCRdb table lists in-frame clones only, not all of them. This table holds roughly 660,000 clones, roughly 90% found once. The same data also went into a second study, on human thymus T cells.

Sequencing was performed on thymocytes. These receptors came from a boy under three years old with a congenital heart defect.

The chain joins TRBV5-6 to TRBJ2-7; no reliable D call. Trimming took 4 bases from V and 4 from J, leaving 12 bases between them. Germline V gene data show CDR1 as SGHDT and CDR2 as YYEEEE. The CDR3 sequence is 13 residues long. DNA of the CDR3: TGTGCCAGCAGCCGAACCCTGGCTTACGAGCAGTACTTC. It codes for CASSRTLAYEQYF.

The rearrangement uses TRBV4-1 and TRBJ2-1, with D maybe TRBD1 (8 bases). This CDR3 has 15 residues. Between the trimmed V and J ends, which lost 3 bases and 10 bases, there was a span of 19 bases. Germline-derived CDR1 and CDR2 are MGHRA and YSYEKL. This CDR3 reads CASSQDRDSGIEQFF. CDR3 in DNA: TGCGCCAGCAGCCAGGACAGGGACAGCGGGATAGAGCAGTTCTTC.

This clone was observed a few times. Written as DNA, the CDR3 is TGTGCCGACAGGGGCGATTATGGCTACACCTTC. This sequence encodes CADRGDYGYTF. The chain uses TRBV12-5 and TRBJ1-2; TRBD1 aligns across 8 bases. This CDR3 comprises 11 residues. Germline loops: CDR1 LGHNT, CDR2 FRNRAP. The entire variable domain, with the rest obtained from reference TRBV12-5 and TRBJ1-2, is as follows: DARVTQTPRHKVTEMGQEVTMRCQPILGHNTVFWYRQTMMQGLELLAYFRNRAPLDDSGMPKDRFSAEMPDATLATLKIQPSEPRDSAVYFCADRGDYGYTFGSGTRLTVV.

This clone was counted between two and nine times. The chain has TRBV18 and TRBJ2-7; tentatively, D is TRBD1 (6 bases). The V gene lost 5 bases and the J gene lost 4 bases, with 12 bases spanning the gap. The germline CDR1 and CDR2 sequences are KGHSH and LQKENI. The CDR3 runs to 13 residues. The DNA for the CDR3 is TGTGCCAGCTCAGGGGGCCGAGGTTACGAGCAGTACTTC. Translated: CASSGGRGYEQYF.

This chain joins TRBV13 and TRBJ2-1, with D possibly matching TRBD2 (6 bases). The CDR3 loop spans 15 amino acids. V was pared by 4 bases and J by 2 bases, with 12 bases between. In germline, CDR1 is PRHDT, CDR2 FYEKMQ (reference sequence). CDR3 sequence (DNA): TGTGCCAGCAGCTCTCGGCGGGATGCCTACAATGAGCAGTTCTTC. Translated: CASSSRRDAYNEQFF.

The rearrangement joins TRBV19 to TRBJ2-7; TRBD2 aligns across 9 bases. J was trimmed by 0 bases and V by 5 bases; bases with no gene match: 8. Germline assignment: CDR1 LNHDA and CDR2 SQIVND (reference sequence). The CDR3 covers 16 residues. In DNA, the CDR3 is TGTGCCAGTAGTGTAATAGCGGGAGATCCCTCCTACGAGCAGTACTTC. This gives the protein CASSVIAGDPSYEQYF. Filled out from reference TRBV19 and TRBJ2-7, the complete variable domain reads DGGITQSPKYLFRKEGQNVTLSCEQNLNHDAMYWYRQDPGQGLRLIYYSQIVNDFQKGDIAEGYSVSREKKESFPLTVTSAQKNPTAFYLCASSVIAGDPSYEQYFGPGTRLTVT.

This rearrangement joins TRBV30 to TRBJ2-1, with D maybe TRBD1 (6 bases). CDR3 length: 15 residues. Between the trimmed V and J ends, which lost 1 base and 5 bases, there was a span of 15 bases. From germline, CDR1 is GTSNPN and CDR2 SVGIG (reference sequence). The CDR3 reads CAWSARRGTHNEQFF. CDR3 nucleotide sequence: TGTGCCTGGAGTGCACGCAGGGGTACCCACAATGAGCAGTTCTTC.

The CDR3, as DNA: TGCGCCAGCAGCCAAGATGGTCGTCTAGCGGGTAACAATGAGCAGTTCTTC. Protein: CASSQDGRLAGNNEQFF. V is TRBV4-3 and J is TRBJ2-1; 8 bases align to TRBD2. Germline CDR1 reads LGHNA; CDR2 reads YSLEER. V lost 0 bases to trimming and J lost 5 bases; unmatched junction nucleotides: 9. The CDR3 contains 17 residues.

The chain couples TRBV15 to TRBJ2-1; 12 nucleotides align to TRBD2. This CDR3 spans 17 amino acids. Germline CDR1 is LNHNV and CDR2 is YYDKDF (reference sequence). J gave up 3 bases and V 5 bases, and 8 bases lay outside the gene matches. CDR3 coding DNA: TGTGCCACCAGCGCCCGTCGGACTAGCGGGATCTACAATGAGCAGTTCTTC. Translation: CATSARRTSGIYNEQFF.

The chain employs TRBV4-2 and TRBJ2-2, with D possibly matching TRBD2 (6 bases). V shed 5 bases and J shed 4 bases, with 11 bases lying between them. CDR3 length equals 14 residues. Germline lookup yields CDR1 LGHNA and CDR2 YNFKEQ. The CDR3: CASSSHGSTGELFF. CDR3 nucleotide sequence: TGTGCCAGCAGCTCGCACGGGAGCACCGGGGAGCTGTTTTTT.

The V and J genes are TRBV27 and TRBJ2-7; TRBD1 agrees at 11 bases. Per germline, CDR1 MNHEY and CDR2 SMNVEV (reference sequence). The length of the CDR3 is 16 residues. The junction had 11 bases not matched to a gene; V was cut back by 6 bases and J by 4 bases. The CDR3 spells CASRPTPGTGGYEQYF. The CDR3 DNA reads as TGTGCCAGCAGACCTACCCCCGGGACAGGGGGGTACGAGCAGTACTTC.

This clone was seen only once. The V and J genes are TRBV7-9 and TRBJ1-4; 7 nucleotides match TRBD1. The CDR3 contains 18 residues. Trimming removed 4 bases from V and 4 bases from J; junction bases left unmatched: 15. Germline lookup yields CDR1 SEHNR and CDR2 FQNEAQ (reference sequence). Written as DNA, the CDR3 is TGTGCCAGCAGCTCGGGAAACTGGCAGGACAGGATTAATGAAAAACTGTTTTTT. This gives the protein CASSSGNWQDRINEKLFF.

This chain joins TRBV5-6 and TRBJ2-7; D remains ambiguous. Trimming left V 2 bases short and J 0 bases short, with 12 bases between. This CDR3 has 15 residues. CDR1 and CDR2 (germline): SGHDT, YYEEEE. For the CDR3, the DNA is TGTGCCAGCAGCTTACGGAAACTACTCTCCTACGAGCAGTACTTC. The encoded protein is CASSLRKLLSYEQYF.

The rearrangement uses TRBV6-6 and TRBJ2-7; D perhaps matches TRBD1 (6 bases). V was cut by 5 bases and J by 5 bases, with 16 bases left in between. The CDR3 is 14 residues long. Per germline, CDR1 MNHNY and CDR2 SVGAGI (reference sequence). The CDR3 region has the DNA TGTGCCAGCAGTAGACAGACAGGTTCCGACGAGCAGTACTTC. It encodes CASSRQTGSDEQYF.

This chain links TRBV11-3 with TRBJ2-1; D may be TRBD1 (6 bases). The CDR3 has 12 amino acids. CDR1 is SGHNT and CDR2 is YENEEA in the germline V gene. V lost 2 bases and J lost 8, with 7 bases in between. CDR3: CASSLNRDEQFF. The CDR3 region has the DNA TGTGCCAGCAGCTTAAACAGGGATGAGCAGTTCTTC.

In its sample, this clone was seen a few times. J is TRBJ1-3 and V is TRBV4-3, with 8 bases identical to TRBD1. Germline CDR1 and CDR2: LGHNA and YSLEER. CDR3 length: 15 amino acids. V gave up 4 bases and J gave up 0 bases; unmatched junction bases: 2. The CDR3 protein is CASSPDRGSGNTIYF. In nucleotides, the CDR3 is TGCGCCAGCAGCCCAGACAGGGGCTCTGGAAACACCATATATTTT.

The chain couples TRBV4-1 to TRBJ1-2; D call uncertain. Germline V CDR1 and CDR2: MGHRA, YSYEKL. The CDR3 extends over 12 amino acids. Trimming took off 1 base at V and 8 bases at J, with 8 bases between the two ends. This chain's CDR3 is CASSQGPGGYTF. The CDR3 DNA is TGCGCCAGCAGCCAAGGTCCGGGAGGCTACACCTTC.

The V call is TRBV5-1, the J call TRBJ2-7; TRBD2 aligns across 12 bases. Germline loops: CDR1 SGHRS, CDR2 YFSETQ. J was trimmed by 1 base and V by 5 bases; bases with no gene match: 4. The CDR3 is made up of 15 amino acids. This chain's CDR3 is CASRDGLAGSYEQYF. CDR3 nucleotides: TGCGCCAGCAGGGACGGACTAGCGGGATCCTACGAGCAGTACTTC.

The rearrangement links TRBV5-1 to TRBJ1-5, with 7 nucleotides matching TRBD1. The CDR3 has 17 residues. Trimming at V came to 4 bases and at J to 3 bases, leaving 13 bases not matched to a gene. Per the germline V gene, CDR1 is SGHRS and CDR2 is YFSETQ. CDR3 protein: CASSPSGPGGPNQPQHF. The CDR3, as DNA: TGCGCCAGCAGCCCAAGCGGACCAGGGGGGCCCAATCAGCCCCAGCATTTT. The full variable domain, rest sourced from reference TRBV5-1 and TRBJ1-5, is KAGVTQTPRYLIKTRGQQVTLSCSPISGHRSVSWYQQTPGQGLQFLFEYFSETQRNKGNFPGRFSGRQFSNSRSEMNVSTLELGDSALYLCASSPSGPGGPNQPQHFGDGTRLSIL.

J is TRBJ2-1 and V is TRBV28, with 8 bases that match TRBD1. Germline V gene sequence: CDR1 MDHEN, CDR2 SYDVKM. V dropped 5 bases and J dropped 5; count of bases not matched to a gene: 8. The CDR3 covers 15 residues. The CDR3 protein is CASSPTGGRHNEQFF. DNA for the CDR3: TGTGCCAGCAGTCCCACAGGGGGGCGGCACAATGAGCAGTTCTTC.

This clone has more than one count but fewer than ten. The chain is built from TRBV4-3 and TRBJ2-7, with D possibly matching TRBD1 (6 bases). Trimming pared 0 bases from V and 3 bases from J, leaving 12 bases between. CDR1 LGHNA and CDR2 YSLEER come from the germline V gene. The CDR3 extends over 15 amino acids. CDR3 region: CASSQDWDNDYEQYF. The CDR3 region has the DNA TGCGCCAGCAGCCAAGATTGGGACAACGACTACGAGCAGTACTTC.

In its sample, this clone was seen a few times. The chain links TRBV5-3 to TRBJ2-2; D is possibly TRBD2 (6 bases). TRBV5-3 is an ORF; its function is uncertain. There are 15 residues in the CDR3. V gave up 1 base and J gave up 4 bases, with 11 bases separating them. CDR3 nucleotides: TGTGCCAGAAGCTTGAGGAGGGCCGCCACCGGGGAGCTGTTTTTT. Translating it yields CARSLRRAATGELFF.

The chain couples TRBV30 to TRBJ2-1, with 7 nucleotides matching TRBD2. Per the germline V gene, CDR1 is GTSNPN and CDR2 is SVGIG (reference sequence). V was pared by 4 bases and J by 2 bases, with 20 bases of the junction left unmatched. CDR3 length equals 19 residues. The DNA of the CDR3 is TGTGCCTGGACCCCGCGGAGGCTAGCGGAGGTTAGCCCCTACAATGAGCAGTTCTTC. Translation: CAWTPRRLAEVSPYNEQFF.

This clone appeared a single time. The chain combines TRBV19 with TRBJ2-1; no definite D call. The CDR3 is made up of 16 amino acids. Trimming pared 1 base from V and 6 bases from J, leaving 16 bases between. From germline, CDR1 is LNHDA and CDR2 SQIVND (reference sequence). CDR3: CASSIAPGRVRNEQFF. The CDR3 DNA reads TGTGCCAGTAGTATAGCTCCGGGTCGGGTACGCAATGAGCAGTTCTTC.

The chain combines TRBV7-4 with TRBJ1-5; maybe TRBD1 (5 bases). The CDR3 is 17 amino acids. Trimming removed 1 base at V and 5 bases at J, with 18 bases between. Per the germline V gene, CDR1 is SGHVT and CDR2 is SQSDAQ. DNA for the CDR3: TGTGCCAGCAGCTTAGGGGGGGACCCCACTGGCTATCAGCCCCAGCATTTT. It encodes CASSLGGDPTGYQPQHF.